The sequence of this T cell receptor beta chain was determined in a study of blood T cell repertoires in COVID-19. CDR1 SGDLS and CDR2 YYNGEE come from the germline V gene. J gave up 6 bases and V 2 bases, and 6 bases lay outside the gene matches. The CDR3 totals 14 residues. TCRdb's copy holds only in-frame clones and misses some; the assay was immunoSEQ multiplex PCR. Seen here are some 300,000 clones, around nine tenths observed once, and the top ten hold around 3.9%. The rearrangement joins TRBV9 to TRBJ2-7; 9 bases agree with TRBD1. The sequencing input was PBMCs or T cells enriched from blood (not recorded which). The origin of this receptor is a woman in her twenties or thirties who had been exposed to COVID-19. CDR3 amino acids: CASSVLSTGGEQYF. CDR3 nucleotides: TGTGCCAGCAGCGTCCTATCGACAGGGGGCGAGCAGTACTTC.